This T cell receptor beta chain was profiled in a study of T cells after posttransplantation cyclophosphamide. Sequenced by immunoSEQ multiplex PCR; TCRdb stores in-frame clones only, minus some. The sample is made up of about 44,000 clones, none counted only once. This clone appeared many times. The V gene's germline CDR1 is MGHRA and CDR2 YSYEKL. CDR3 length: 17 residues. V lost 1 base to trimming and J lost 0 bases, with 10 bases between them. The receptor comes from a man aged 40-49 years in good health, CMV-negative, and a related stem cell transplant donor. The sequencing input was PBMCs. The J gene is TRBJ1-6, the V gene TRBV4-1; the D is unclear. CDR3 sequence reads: CASSQGVTVSYNSPLHF. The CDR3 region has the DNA TGCGCCAGCAGCCAAGGGGTTACAGTCTCCTATAATTCACCCCTCCACTTT.